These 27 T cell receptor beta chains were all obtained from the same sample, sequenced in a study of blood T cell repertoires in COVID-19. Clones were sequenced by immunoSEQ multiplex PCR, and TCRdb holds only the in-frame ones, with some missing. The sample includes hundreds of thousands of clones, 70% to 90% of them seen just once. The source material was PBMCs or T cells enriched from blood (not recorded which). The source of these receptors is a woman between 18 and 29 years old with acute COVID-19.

The CDR3 region is CASSPLGDLAETQYF. CDR3 DNA: TGTGCCAGCTCACCACTCGGGGATCTAGCTGAGACCCAGTACTTC. The J gene is TRBJ2-5, the V gene TRBV18, with D possibly being TRBD2 (5 bases). Trimming cost V 1 base and J 5 bases, with 14 bases left between them. CDR1 is KGHSH, CDR2 LQKENI, per germline. The CDR3 spans 15 residues. Full variable domain (outside the CDR3, taken from reference TRBV18 and TRBJ2-5): NAGVMQNPRHLVRRRGQEARLRCSPMKGHSHVYWYRQLPEEGLKFMVYLQKENIIDESGMPKERFSAEFPKEGPSILRIQQVVRGDSAAYFCASSPLGDLAETQYFGPGTRLLVL.

CDR3 loop: CAANRGRVTEAFF. In DNA, the CDR3 is TGTGCGGCGAACCGGGGTAGGGTCACTGAAGCTTTCTTT. The gene calls are TRBV28 and TRBJ1-1; D call uncertain. CDR1 and CDR2 (germline): MDHEN, SYDVKM. This CDR3 region has 13 residues.

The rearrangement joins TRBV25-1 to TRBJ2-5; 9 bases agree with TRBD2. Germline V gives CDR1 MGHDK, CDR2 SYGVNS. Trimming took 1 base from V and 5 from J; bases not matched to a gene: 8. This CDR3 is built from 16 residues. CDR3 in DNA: TGTGCCAGCAGTGAATGGAATAGCGGGGGCCCGGAGACCCAGTACTTC. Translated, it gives CASSEWNSGGPETQYF. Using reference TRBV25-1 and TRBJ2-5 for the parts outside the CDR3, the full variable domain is EADIYQTPRYLVIGTGKKITLECSQTMGHDKMYWYQQDPGMELHLIHYSYGVNSTEKGDLSSESTVSRIRTEHFPLTLESARPSHTSQYLCASSEWNSGGPETQYFGPGTRLLVL.

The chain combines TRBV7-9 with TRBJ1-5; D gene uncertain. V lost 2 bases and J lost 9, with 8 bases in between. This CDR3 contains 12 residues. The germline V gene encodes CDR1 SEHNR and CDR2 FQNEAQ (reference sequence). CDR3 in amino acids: CASSLFDMPQHF. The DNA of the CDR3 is TGTGCCAGCAGCTTATTCGACATGCCCCAGCATTTT.

Written as DNA, the CDR3 is TGTGCCAGCAGCAGGAGACTAGCGGGAGGGAGGGAGCAGTACTTC. It specifies CASSRRLAGGREQYF. The chain links TRBV7-8 to TRBJ2-7; 14 bases map to TRBD2. CDR1 is SGHVS and CDR2 is FQNEAQ in the germline V gene. The CDR3 consists of 15 residues. V shed 5 bases and J 7 bases; nucleotides not matched to a gene: 7.

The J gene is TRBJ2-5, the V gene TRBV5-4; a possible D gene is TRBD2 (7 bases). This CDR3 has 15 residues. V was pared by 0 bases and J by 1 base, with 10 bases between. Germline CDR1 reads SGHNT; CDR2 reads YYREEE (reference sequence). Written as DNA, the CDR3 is TGTGCCAGCAGCTTGGAAGGGGGGGCCCAAGAGACCCAGTACTTC. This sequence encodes CASSLEGGAQETQYF.

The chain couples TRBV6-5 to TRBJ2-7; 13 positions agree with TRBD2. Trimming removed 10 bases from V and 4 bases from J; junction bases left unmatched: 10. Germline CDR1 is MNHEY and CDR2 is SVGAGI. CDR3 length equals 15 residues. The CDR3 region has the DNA TGTGCCACGACTAGCGGGAGGAGTTGGGGGTACGAGCAGTACTTC. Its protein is CATTSGRSWGYEQYF.

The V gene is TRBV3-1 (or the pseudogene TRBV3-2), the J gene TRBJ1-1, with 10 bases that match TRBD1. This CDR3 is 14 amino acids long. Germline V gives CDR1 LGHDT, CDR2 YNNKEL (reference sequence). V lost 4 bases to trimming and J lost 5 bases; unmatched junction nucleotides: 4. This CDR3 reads CASSRQGAGTEAFF. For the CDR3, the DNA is TGTGCCAGCAGCCGACAGGGGGCGGGAACTGAAGCTTTCTTT.

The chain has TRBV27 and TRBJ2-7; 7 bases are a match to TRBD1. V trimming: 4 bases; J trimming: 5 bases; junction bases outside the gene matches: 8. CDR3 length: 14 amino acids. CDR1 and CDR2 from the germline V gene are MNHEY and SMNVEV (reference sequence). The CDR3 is CASSYYTGDDEQYF. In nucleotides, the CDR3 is TGTGCCAGCAGTTACTATACAGGGGACGACGAGCAGTACTTC.

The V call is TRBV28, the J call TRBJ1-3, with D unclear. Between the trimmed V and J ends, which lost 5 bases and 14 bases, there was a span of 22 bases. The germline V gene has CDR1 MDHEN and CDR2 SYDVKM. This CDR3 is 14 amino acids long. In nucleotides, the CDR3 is TGTGCCAGCAGTGAGTCGCCGTCTTCCTCTCCCCTATATTTT. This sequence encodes CASSESPSSSPLYF. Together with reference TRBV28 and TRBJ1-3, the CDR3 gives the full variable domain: DVKVTQSSRYLVKRTGEKVFLECVQDMDHENMFWYRQDPGLGLRLIYFSYDVKMKEKGDIPEGYSVSREKKERFSLILESASTNQTSMYLCASSESPSSSPLYFGEGSWLTVV.

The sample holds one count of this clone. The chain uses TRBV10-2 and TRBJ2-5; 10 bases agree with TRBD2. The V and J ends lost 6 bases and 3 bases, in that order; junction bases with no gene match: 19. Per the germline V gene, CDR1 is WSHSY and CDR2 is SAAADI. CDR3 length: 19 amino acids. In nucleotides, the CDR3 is TGCGCCAGCAGCCCCTGGTTAGGGCTAGCGGGAGTTGGGGAAGAGACCCAGTACTTC. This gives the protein CASSPWLGLAGVGEETQYF.

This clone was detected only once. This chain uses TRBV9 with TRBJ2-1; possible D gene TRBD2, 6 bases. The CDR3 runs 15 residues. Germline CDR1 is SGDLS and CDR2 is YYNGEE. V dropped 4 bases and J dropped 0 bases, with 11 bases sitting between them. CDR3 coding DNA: TGTGCCAGCAGCACTAGCCCGAGCTCCTACAATGAGCAGTTCTTC. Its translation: CASSTSPSSYNEQFF. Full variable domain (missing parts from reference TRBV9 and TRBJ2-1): DSGVTQTPKHLITATGQRVTLRCSPRSGDLSVYWYQQSLDQGLQFLIQYYNGEERAKGNILERFSAQQFPDLHSELNLSSLELGDSALYFCASSTSPSSYNEQFFGPGTRLTVL.

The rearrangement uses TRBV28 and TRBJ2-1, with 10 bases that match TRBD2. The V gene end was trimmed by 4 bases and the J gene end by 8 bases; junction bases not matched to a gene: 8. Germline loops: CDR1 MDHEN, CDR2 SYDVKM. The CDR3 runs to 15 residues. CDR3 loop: CASSYASGSLDEQFF. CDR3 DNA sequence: TGTGCCAGCAGTTACGCTAGCGGGAGTCTGGATGAGCAGTTCTTC.

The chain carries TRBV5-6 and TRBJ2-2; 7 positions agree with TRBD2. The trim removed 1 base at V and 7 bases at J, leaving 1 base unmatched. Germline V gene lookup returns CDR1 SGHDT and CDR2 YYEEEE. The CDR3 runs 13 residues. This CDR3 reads CASSLTGGGELFF. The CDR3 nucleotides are TGTGCCAGCAGCTTGACGGGAGGCGGGGAGCTGTTTTTT. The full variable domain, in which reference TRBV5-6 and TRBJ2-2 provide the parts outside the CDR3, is DAGVTQSPTHLIKTRGQQVTLRCSPKSGHDTVSWYQQALGQGPQFIFQYYEEEERQRGNFPDRFSGHQFPNYSSELNVNALLLGDSALYLCASSLTGGGELFFGEGSRLTVL.

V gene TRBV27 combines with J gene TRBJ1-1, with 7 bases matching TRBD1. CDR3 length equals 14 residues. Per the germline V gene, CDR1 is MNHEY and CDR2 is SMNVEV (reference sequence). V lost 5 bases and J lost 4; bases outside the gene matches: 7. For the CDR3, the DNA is TGTGCCAGCAGTCTCAACAGGGGACGCACTGAAGCTTTCTTT. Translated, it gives CASSLNRGRTEAFF.

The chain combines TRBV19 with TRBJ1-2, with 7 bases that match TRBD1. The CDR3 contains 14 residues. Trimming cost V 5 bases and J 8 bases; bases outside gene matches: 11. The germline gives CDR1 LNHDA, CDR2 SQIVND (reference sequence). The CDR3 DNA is TGTGCCAGTAGTCTCTCCTACCGGGACAGAGGCTACACCTTC. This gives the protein CASSLSYRDRGYTF.

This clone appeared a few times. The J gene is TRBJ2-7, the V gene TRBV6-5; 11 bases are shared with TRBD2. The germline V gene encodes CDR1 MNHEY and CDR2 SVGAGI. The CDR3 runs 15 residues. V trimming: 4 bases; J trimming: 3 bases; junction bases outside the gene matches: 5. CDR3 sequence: CASSLRTSGYYEQYF. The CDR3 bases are TGTGCCAGCAGTTTAAGGACTAGCGGGTACTACGAGCAGTACTTC.

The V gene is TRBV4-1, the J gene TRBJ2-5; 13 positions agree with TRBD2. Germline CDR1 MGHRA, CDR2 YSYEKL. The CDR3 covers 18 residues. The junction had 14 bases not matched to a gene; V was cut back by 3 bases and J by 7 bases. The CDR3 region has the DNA TGCGCCAGCAGCCATTCCACGGGCACTAGCGGGGGGGCTATGACCCAGTACTTC. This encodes CASSHSTGTSGGAMTQYF.

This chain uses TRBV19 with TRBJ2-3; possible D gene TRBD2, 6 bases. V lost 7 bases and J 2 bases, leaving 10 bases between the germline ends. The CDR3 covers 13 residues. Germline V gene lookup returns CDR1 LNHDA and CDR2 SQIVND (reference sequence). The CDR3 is CASNSGNTDTQYF. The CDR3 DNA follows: TGTGCCAGTAATAGCGGTAACACAGATACGCAGTATTTT.

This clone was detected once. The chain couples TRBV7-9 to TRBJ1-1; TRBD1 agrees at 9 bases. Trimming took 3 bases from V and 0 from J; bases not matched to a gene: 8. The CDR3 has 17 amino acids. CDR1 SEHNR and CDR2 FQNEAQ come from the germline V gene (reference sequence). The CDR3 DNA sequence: TGTGCCAGCAGCTTCCTAATCGGACAGGGGATGAACACTGAAGCTTTCTTT. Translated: CASSFLIGQGMNTEAFF. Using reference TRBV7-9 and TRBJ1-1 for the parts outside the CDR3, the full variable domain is DTGVSQNPRHKITKRGQNVTFRCDPISEHNRLYWYRQTLGQGPEFLTYFQNEAQLEKSRLLSDRFSAERPKGSFSTLEIQRTEQGDSAMYLCASSFLIGQGMNTEAFFGQGTRLTVV.

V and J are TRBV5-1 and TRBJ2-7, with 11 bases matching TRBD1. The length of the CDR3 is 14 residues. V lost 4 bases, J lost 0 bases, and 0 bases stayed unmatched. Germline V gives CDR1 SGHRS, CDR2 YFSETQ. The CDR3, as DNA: TGCGCCAGCAGCGGGACAGGGGGCTCCTACGAGCAGTACTTC. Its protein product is CASSGTGGSYEQYF.

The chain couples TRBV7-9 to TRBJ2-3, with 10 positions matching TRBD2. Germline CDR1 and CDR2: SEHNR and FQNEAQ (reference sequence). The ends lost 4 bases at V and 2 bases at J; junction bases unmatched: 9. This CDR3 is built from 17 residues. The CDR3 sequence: CASSSTRSGRVTDTQYF. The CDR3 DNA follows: TGTGCCAGCAGCTCGACAAGAAGCGGGAGGGTCACAGATACGCAGTATTTT.

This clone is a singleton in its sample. The CDR3 loop reads CASSLSQQETQYF. DNA of the CDR3: TGTGCCAGCAGCTTGAGTCAGCAAGAGACCCAGTACTTC. The V and J genes are TRBV5-4 and TRBJ2-5; D unresolved. V lost 1 base, J lost 2 bases, and 6 bases lay in between. The CDR3 consists of 13 residues. CDR1 and CDR2 from the germline V gene are SGHNT and YYREEE (reference sequence).

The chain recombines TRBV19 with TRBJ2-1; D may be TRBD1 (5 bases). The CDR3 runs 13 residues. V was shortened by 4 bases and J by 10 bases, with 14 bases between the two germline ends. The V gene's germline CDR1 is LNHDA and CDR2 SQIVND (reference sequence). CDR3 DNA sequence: TGTGCCAGTAGTAGGGGCCAGAGTGGGGAGCAGTTCTTC. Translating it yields CASSRGQSGEQFF. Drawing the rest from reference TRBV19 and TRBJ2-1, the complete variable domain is DGGITQSPKYLFRKEGQNVTLSCEQNLNHDAMYWYRQDPGQGLRLIYYSQIVNDFQKGDIAEGYSVSREKKESFPLTVTSAQKNPTAFYLCASSRGQSGEQFFGPGTRLTVL.

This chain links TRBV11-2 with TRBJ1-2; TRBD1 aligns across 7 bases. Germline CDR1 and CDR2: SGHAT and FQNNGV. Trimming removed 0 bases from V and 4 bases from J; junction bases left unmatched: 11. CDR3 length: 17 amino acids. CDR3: CASSLDPGTGVVYGYTF. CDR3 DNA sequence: TGTGCCAGCAGCTTAGATCCGGGAACAGGGGTTGTCTATGGCTACACCTTC.

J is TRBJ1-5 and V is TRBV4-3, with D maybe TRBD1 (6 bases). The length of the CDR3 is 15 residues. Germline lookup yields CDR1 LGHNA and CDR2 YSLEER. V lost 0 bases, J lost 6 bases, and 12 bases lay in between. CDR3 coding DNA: TGCGCCAGCAGCCAAGACTGGGGGCTAGGTCAGCCCCAGCATTTT. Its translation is CASSQDWGLGQPQHF.

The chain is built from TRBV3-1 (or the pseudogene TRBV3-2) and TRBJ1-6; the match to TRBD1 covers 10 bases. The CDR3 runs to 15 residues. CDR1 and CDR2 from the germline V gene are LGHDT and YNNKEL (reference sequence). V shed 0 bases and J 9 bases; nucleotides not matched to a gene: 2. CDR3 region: CASSQDGTGVSPLHF. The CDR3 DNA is TGTGCCAGCAGCCAAGATGGGACAGGGGTTTCACCCCTCCACTTT.